What follows are 26 T cell receptor beta chains derived from one specimen sequenced in a study of cytomegalovirus exposure and HLA in healthy donors (dated by TCRdb to 2015 to 2018). Library generation was performed with the immunoSEQ multiplex PCR assay. TCRdb carries this immuneACCESS record with in-frame sequences only. Its versions omit some clonotypes, under half of them owing to an unresolved V gene in the studies checked, with the rest unexplained. This sample gives about 130,000 clones in total; 85% to 90% of them show up just once. The ten largest account for 0.95% to 1.5% of the sample. The sample was PBMCs. All receptors come from a woman aged 18-29 years in good health and CMV-seronegative.

The chain is built from TRBV2 and TRBJ1-1; D gene unclear. CDR3 size: 11 residues. V was clipped by 8 bases and J by 11 bases, with 15 bases between them. Germline values: CDR1 SNHLY, CDR2 FYNNEI. For the CDR3, the DNA is TGTGCCAGCGGGAGGGTTCCCGAGGCTTTCTTT. Translating it yields CASGRVPEAFF.

This clone was recorded only once. This rearrangement joins TRBV5-1 to TRBJ1-1; 8 bases fit TRBD1. The CDR3 loop spans 14 amino acids. Per the germline V gene, CDR1 is SGHRS and CDR2 is YFSETQ. J gave up 3 bases and V 2 bases, and 3 bases lay outside the gene matches. The CDR3 bases are TGCGCCAGCAGCTTCATGACAGGGGACACTGAAGCTTTCTTT. Translating gives CASSFMTGDTEAFF.

The V and J genes are TRBV18 and TRBJ1-6; 7 nucleotides match TRBD1. Germline V gene sequence: CDR1 KGHSH, CDR2 LQKENI. CDR3 length: 17 amino acids. V shed 5 bases and J 0 bases; nucleotides not matched to a gene: 7. The CDR3 reads CASSSRQGDSYNSPLHF. CDR3 nucleotides: TGTGCCAGCTCATCAAGACAGGGAGACTCCTATAATTCACCCCTCCACTTT.

The genes are TRBV7-9 and TRBJ2-7; 9 bases map to TRBD2. CDR3 length equals 17 residues. V was pared by 1 base and J by 0 bases, with 7 bases of the junction left unmatched. Germline loops: CDR1 SEHNR, CDR2 FQNEAQ (reference sequence). CDR3 in amino acids: CASSLGAGGHSSYEQYF. The CDR3 bases are TGTGCCAGCAGCTTAGGAGCGGGGGGCCATAGCTCCTACGAGCAGTACTTC.

A few counts support this clone. The chain has TRBV5-1 and TRBJ1-1, with 7 bases fitting TRBD1. This CDR3 comprises 14 residues. CDR1 and CDR2 from the germline V gene are SGHRS and YFSETQ. The trim removed 4 bases at V and 1 base at J, leaving 4 bases unmatched. The CDR3 loop is CASSPWTGNTEAFF. CDR3 nucleotides: TGCGCCAGCAGCCCCTGGACAGGGAACACTGAAGCTTTCTTT.

The chain uses TRBV11-2 and TRBJ1-1, with D uncertain. Trimming took off 1 base at V and 6 bases at J, with 6 bases between the two ends. The CDR3 spans 12 residues. Germline CDR1 and CDR2: SGHAT and FQNNGV. The CDR3 loop reads CASSLVLSEAFF. The CDR3 DNA reads as TGTGCCAGCAGCTTAGTTCTTTCTGAAGCTTTCTTT.

This clone was counted only a few times. V and J are TRBV4-1 and TRBJ2-7, with a tentative D call TRBD2 (7 bases). CDR3 size: 16 residues. Germline CDR1 reads MGHRA; CDR2 reads YSYEKL. Trimming took off 6 bases at V and 3 bases at J, with 21 bases between the two ends. The CDR3: CASRPTAGALDYEQYF. Here the CDR3 DNA reads TGCGCCAGCAGACCCACCGCGGGGGCCCTTGACTACGAGCAGTACTTC.

The gene calls are TRBV25-1 and TRBJ1-5; D may be TRBD1 (5 bases). The CDR3 length is 17 residues. The germline V and J ends were trimmed by 1 base and 6 bases, with 19 bases remaining between them. Germline V gene lookup returns CDR1 MGHDK and CDR2 SYGVNS. The DNA for the CDR3 is TGTGCCAGCAGTGAATCTCGGACACCAGAGGTTGGTCAGCCCCAGCATTTT. Its translation: CASSESRTPEVGQPQHF.

The gene calls are TRBV15 and TRBJ2-7, with 7 nucleotides matching TRBD1. Germline assignment: CDR1 LNHNV and CDR2 YYDKDF (reference sequence). This CDR3 spans 14 amino acids. The ends lost 4 bases at V and 7 bases at J; junction bases unmatched: 10. In DNA, the CDR3 is TGTGCCACCAGCACCGCTACAGGGGCAGGGGAGCAGTACTTC. It translates to CATSTATGAGEQYF.

The V call is TRBV6-1, the J call TRBJ2-7; D not certain. Germline-derived CDR1 and CDR2 are MNHNS and SASEGT. The CDR3 loop spans 12 amino acids. Trimming took off 6 bases at V and 4 bases at J, with 10 bases between the two ends. CDR3 nucleotide sequence: TGTGCCAGCAGCCTCAGATTTTACGAGCAGTACTTC. As protein: CASSLRFYEQYF.

The CDR3 is CASSMTDQETQYF. The CDR3, as DNA: TGTGCCAGTAGTATGACAGACCAAGAGACCCAGTACTTC. The chain employs TRBV19 and TRBJ2-5; D possibly corresponds to TRBD1 (5 bases). The CDR3 length is 13 residues. V was trimmed by 3 bases and J by 0 bases, leaving 5 bases between them. In germline, CDR1 is LNHDA, CDR2 SQIVND (reference sequence).

The gene calls are TRBV6-6 and TRBJ2-1; tentatively, D is TRBD2 (5 bases). V was pared by 2 bases and J by 7 bases, with 15 bases between. This CDR3 has 15 residues. CDR1 is MNHNY and CDR2 is SVGAGI in the germline V gene (reference sequence). CDR3 in amino acids: CASSYVRGSYNEQFF. The CDR3 DNA is TGTGCCAGCAGTTACGTCCGGGGATCGTATAATGAGCAGTTCTTC.

This clone has a handful of counts. V gene TRBV5-6 combines with J gene TRBJ1-5, with unresolved D. This CDR3 is 15 amino acids long. Germline lookup yields CDR1 SGHDT and CDR2 YYEEEE. V was trimmed by 1 base and J by 2 bases, leaving 10 bases between them. CDR3 loop: CASSLSPRGNQPQHF. In DNA form, the CDR3 reads TGTGCCAGCAGCTTGAGTCCACGGGGCAATCAGCCCCAGCATTTT.

The chain couples TRBV6-5 to TRBJ1-3; 7 bases are a match to TRBD1. The CDR3 runs 14 residues. Germline CDR1 is MNHEY and CDR2 is SVGAGI. The V segment lost 6 bases and the J segment 6 bases; nucleotides outside the gene matches: 8. This CDR3 reads CASRPGGWVNTIYF. The CDR3 DNA sequence: TGTGCCAGCAGACCAGGGGGTTGGGTAAACACCATATATTTT.

This rearrangement joins TRBV9 to TRBJ2-7; a weak D match, TRBD1 (7 bases). The CDR3 is made up of 14 amino acids. Trimming pared 1 base from V and 4 bases from J, leaving 12 bases between. CDR1 is SGDLS and CDR2 is YYNGEE in the germline V gene. CDR3 nucleotides: TGTGCCAGCAGCGTATCCAGGGGGAGGTACGAGCAGTACTTC. Translated: CASSVSRGRYEQYF. The full variable domain, in which reference TRBV9 and TRBJ2-7 provide the parts outside the CDR3, is DSGVTQTPKHLITATGQRVTLRCSPRSGDLSVYWYQQSLDQGLQFLIQYYNGEERAKGNILERFSAQQFPDLHSELNLSSLELGDSALYFCASSVSRGRYEQYFGPGTRLTVT.

The chain uses TRBV7-9 and TRBJ2-7, with a weak D call TRBD2 (5 bases). This CDR3 has 12 amino acids. Germline V gives CDR1 SEHNR, CDR2 FQNEAQ (reference sequence). Trimming shortened V by 4 bases and J by 7 bases, and 11 bases separated the two germline ends. The CDR3 here is CASSSPWEEQYF. The DNA of the CDR3 is TGTGCCAGCAGCTCCCCCTGGGAGGAGCAGTACTTC. Drawing the rest from reference TRBV7-9 and TRBJ2-7, the complete variable domain is DTGVSQNPRHKITKRGQNVTFRCDPISEHNRLYWYRQTLGQGPEFLTYFQNEAQLEKSRLLSDRFSAERPKGSFSTLEIQRTEQGDSAMYLCASSSPWEEQYFGPGTRLTVT.

V gene TRBV6-6 combines with J gene TRBJ1-4; D remains unclear. The V gene lost 2 bases and the J gene lost 0 bases, with 10 bases spanning the gap. Germline lookup yields CDR1 MNHNY and CDR2 SVGAGI (reference sequence). The CDR3 covers 16 residues. CDR3 sequence (DNA): TGTGCCAGCAGTTACACCAACCGGGCAACTAATGAAAAACTGTTTTTT. The encoded protein is CASSYTNRATNEKLFF.

V is TRBV2 and J is TRBJ1-5; the D is unclear. Germline CDR1 reads SNHLY; CDR2 reads FYNNEI. Trimming shortened V by 0 bases and J by 7 bases, and 13 bases separated the two germline ends. This CDR3 region has 15 residues. The CDR3 DNA reads TGTGCCAGCAGTGAAGCAATCTCCCTGTCCCAGCCCCAGCATTTT. Protein product: CASSEAISLSQPQHF.

The chain couples TRBV7-9 to TRBJ1-1; 7 bases are shared with TRBD1. Germline CDR1 reads SEHNR; CDR2 reads FQNEAQ (reference sequence). The CDR3 extends over 17 amino acids. The V and J ends lost 1 base and 1 base, in that order; junction bases with no gene match: 9. As DNA, the CDR3 is TGTGCCAGCAGCTTAGGCCGGGACAGTTGGGGGAACACTGAAGCTTTCTTT. Residues: CASSLGRDSWGNTEAFF.

The chain joins TRBV11-2 to TRBJ1-1; 11 bases match TRBD1. The CDR3 consists of 14 residues. J gave up 4 bases and V 5 bases, and 3 bases lay outside the gene matches. The V gene's germline CDR1 is SGHAT and CDR2 FQNNGV. CDR3 in DNA: TGTGCCAGCAGCCTGGACAGGGGGCTCACTGAAGCTTTCTTT. Amino acid sequence: CASSLDRGLTEAFF.

V gene TRBV18 combines with J gene TRBJ2-7; a possible D gene is TRBD2 (6 bases). The germline V and J ends were trimmed by 3 bases and 5 bases, with 20 bases remaining between them. CDR1 and CDR2 (germline): KGHSH, LQKENI. The CDR3 is 16 residues long. This chain's CDR3 is CASSPPGEVGVDEQYF. In DNA, the CDR3 is TGTGCCAGCTCACCCCCTGGGGAGGTGGGAGTGGACGAGCAGTACTTC.

The chain links TRBV4-1 to TRBJ1-4, with 10 bases matching TRBD1. The CDR3 has 14 residues. Germline trimming cut 4 bases from V and 10 bases from J; bases unmatched to any gene: 6. Germline V lookup: CDR1 MGHRA, CDR2 YSYEKL. DNA of the CDR3: TGCGCCAGCAGCCTACAACGGACAGGGGGAAAACTGTTTTTT. It specifies CASSLQRTGGKLFF.

The chain couples TRBV5-1 to TRBJ1-1, with D possibly being TRBD1 (6 bases). CDR1 is SGHRS, CDR2 YFSETQ, per germline. Trimming pared 0 bases from V and 5 bases from J, leaving 14 bases between. This CDR3 is built from 15 residues. The CDR3 DNA follows: TGCGCCAGCAGCTTGGGGACAGCAGGTCGGACTGAAGCTTTCTTT. This translates into CASSLGTAGRTEAFF.

The rearrangement joins TRBV5-5 to TRBJ2-1; 8 bases match TRBD1. This CDR3 comprises 15 residues. V dropped 2 bases and J dropped 4; count of bases not matched to a gene: 5. Germline lookup yields CDR1 SGHKS and CDR2 YYEKEE (reference sequence). The CDR3 DNA is TGTGCCAGCAGCTTATGGGACAGGTATTACAATGAGCAGTTCTTC. This translates into CASSLWDRYYNEQFF.

J is TRBJ2-2 and V is TRBV2, with D possibly TRBD1 on 6 matching bases. Trimming left V 8 bases short and J 6 bases short, with 19 bases between. The CDR3 consists of 15 residues. The germline CDR1 and CDR2 sequences are SNHLY and FYNNEI. The CDR3 DNA is TGTGCCAGCGTAGGGGGAGCTCAGGGTTCCGGGGAGCTGTTTTTT. Translated, it gives CASVGGAQGSGELFF.

About this clone: One junction end disagrees with the germline gene, perhaps due to a read error. V is TRBV2 and J is TRBJ2-3, with TRBD1 matching 8 bases. The CDR3 runs to 14 residues. Germline lookup yields CDR1 SNHLY and CDR2 FYNNEI. The CDR3 region has the DNA TGTGCCAGCAGTGAAGAGACCGGCCCGGCAGGGGGCGTTTTT. Amino acids: CASSEETGPAGGVF. The whole variable domain, filled in from reference TRBV2 and TRBJ2-3, reads EPEVTQTPSHQVTQMGQEVILRCVPISNHLYFYWYRQILGQKVEFLVSFYNNEISEKSEIFDDQFSVERPDGSNFTLKIRSTKLEDSAMYFCASSEETGPAGGVFGPGTRLTVL.